Listed below are T cell receptor beta chains from one sample, sequenced in a study of shared clonotypes between healthy human individuals. The table came from immunoSEQ multiplex PCR; TCRdb's copy has only in-frame clones and leaves some out. The sample carries 470,000 or so clones, roughly 80% recorded once. The material sequenced was PBMCs. Receptors originate from a woman between 40 and 55 years old in good health. Some clones in this sample may be carry-over from other donors' samples. Both conserved end residues are part of each CDR3. Fields, in order: V gene, J gene, clone size, CDR3 length, CDR3 protein. A clone size is listed for some rows: how often the clone was seen (once, few, many), or a class if it is expanded.

V: TRBV19; J: TRBJ2-2; size: .; length: 14; CDR3: CASSTYRDTGELFF
V: TRBV4-2; J: TRBJ1-5; size: once; length: 14; CDR3: CASSLALTGQPQHF
V: TRBV7-9; J: TRBJ1-4; size: .; length: 17; CDR3: CASSLGGGTATNEKLFF
V: TRBV4-3; J: TRBJ2-3; size: .; length: 13; CDR3: CASSWDSTDTQYF
V: TRBV7-9; J: TRBJ1-1; size: .; length: 16; CDR3: CASSPPSGRVRPEAFF
V: TRBV7-3; J: TRBJ1-3; size: .; length: 14; CDR3: CASSLVPWGNTIYF
V: TRBV13; J: TRBJ2-1; size: .; length: 12; CDR3: CASSRQYNEQFF
V: TRBV5-1; J: TRBJ2-7; size: .; length: 16; CDR3: CASSKWTSGSTYEQYF
V: TRBV6-1; J: TRBJ2-2; size: .; length: 14; CDR3: CASSTSANTGELFF
V: TRBV19; J: TRBJ2-2; size: once; length: 14; CDR3: CASKVPENTGELFF